This is a list of T cell receptor beta chains from one sample in a study of CD8 T cells in Susac syndrome. TCRdb reprocessed the immunoSEQ multiplex PCR reads via MiXCR and lists one record per CDR3 protein. The table lists approximately 110,000 distinct CDR3 sequences, 85% to 95% of them singletons, with approximately 0.31% in the top ten. The sequenced sample was CD8+ T cells from PBMCs. These receptors were collected from a human donor with multiple sclerosis. CDR3s include the opening cysteine and the closing phenylalanine or tryptophan. D genes are given only for firm matches. Clone sizes are given selectively: once, few, many, or a class where the clone is expanded.

V gene	clone size	CDR3 length	J gene	D gene	CDR3 DNA	CDR3 protein
TRBV2	-	13	TRBJ2-1	TRBD2	TGTGCCAGCAAGCGGGAGGGGTACAATGAGCAGTTCTTC	CASKREGYNEQFF
TRBV7-2	few	14	TRBJ2-2	-	TGTGCCAGCAGCCCCCGCAGGAACACCGGGGAGCTGTTTTTT	CASSPRRNTGELFF
TRBV12-3/TRBV12-4	-	13	TRBJ2-7	TRBD1	TGTGCCAGCGGACAGGGGACCTCCTACGAGCAGTACTTC	CASGQGTSYEQYF
TRBV12-3/TRBV12-4	-	14	TRBJ1-1	TRBD1	TGTGCCAGCAGTCCCGACAGGGACCACACTGAAGCTTTCTTT	CASSPDRDHTEAFF
TRBV29-1	-	15	TRBJ2-3	TRBD2	TGCAGCGTTGAAGGGCTAGCGGGAGTGTCGGATACGCAGTATTTT	CSVEGLAGVSDTQYF
TRBV11-3	-	15	TRBJ2-1	-	TGTGCCAGCAGCTTAGATCGCGGCAGGGACAATGAGCAGTTCTTC	CASSLDRGRDNEQFF
TRBV9	-	17	TRBJ2-4	-	TGTGCCAGCAGCCTAAGGGGCCAGGGTCAAGCCAAAAACATTCAGTACTTC	CASSLRGQGQAKNIQYF
TRBV5-6	-	12	TRBJ2-7	-	TGTGCCAGCAGCTTTTGGAGATACGAGCAGTACTTC	CASSFWRYEQYF
TRBV12-3/TRBV12-4	-	16	TRBJ1-1	-	TGTGCCAGCAGTTTATTCTGGGGGGCGGAGAACACTGAAGCTTTCTTT	CASSLFWGAENTEAFF
TRBV20-1	-	12	TRBJ2-7	-	TGCAGTGCTAGAGATCTGGGGTACGAGCAGTACTTC	CSARDLGYEQYF
TRBV20-1	-	14	TRBJ2-7	-	TGCAGTGCTAGGGGGGACCGCCAGGGGTACGAGCAGTACTTC	CSARGDRQGYEQYF
TRBV5-4	-	15	TRBJ2-5	-	TGTGCCAGCAGCTTACGGGGGGCAGGGAAAGAGACCCAGTACTTC	CASSLRGAGKETQYF
TRBV6-1	-	12	TRBJ2-7	TRBD1	TGTGCCAGTCTCAGGGGGCGGTACGAGCAGTACTTC	CASLRGRYEQYF
TRBV9	few	14	TRBJ2-5	TRBD2	TGTGCCAGCAGCGGCAGCGGGGTACAAGAGACCCAGTACTTC	CASSGSGVQETQYF
TRBV10-3	-	15	TRBJ1-2	TRBD1	TGTGCCATCAGTGAATACAAGACAGGGGGCGATGGCTACACCTTC	CAISEYKTGGDGYTF
TRBV27	-	13	TRBJ2-1	-	TGTGCCAGCAGTTTATCTGGCCGATCGGAGCAGTTCTTC	CASSLSGRSEQFF
TRBV7-9	-	15	TRBJ2-7	-	TGTGCCAGCAGCCGCCTCGTGGGGTCTAACTACGAGCAGTACTTC	CASSRLVGSNYEQYF
TRBV5-8	-	15	TRBJ1-6	-	TGTGCCAGCAGGGTCGCAACGTCGAGGAACTCACCCCTCCACTTT	CASRVATSRNSPLHF
TRBV24-1	-	19	TRBJ2-3	TRBD1	TGTGCCACCAGTGATTTGCCGGGACAGGGGAGAGGATTCACAGATACGCAGTATTTT	CATSDLPGQGRGFTDTQYF
TRBV7-9	-	15	TRBJ2-7	TRBD1	TGTGCCAGCACCCCGGCGGACAGGGGATACTACGAGCAGTACTTC	CASTPADRGYYEQYF
TRBV12-3/TRBV12-4	-	13	TRBJ2-1	-	TGTGCCAGCAGTCCAAGGGGACTCCTTGGGAAGTTCTTC	CASSPRGLLGKFF
TRBV19	-	14	TRBJ2-1	TRBD2	TGTGCCAGTAGCCTACCGGGACTAGCGGTTGGAGCGTTCTTC	CASSLPGLAVGAFF